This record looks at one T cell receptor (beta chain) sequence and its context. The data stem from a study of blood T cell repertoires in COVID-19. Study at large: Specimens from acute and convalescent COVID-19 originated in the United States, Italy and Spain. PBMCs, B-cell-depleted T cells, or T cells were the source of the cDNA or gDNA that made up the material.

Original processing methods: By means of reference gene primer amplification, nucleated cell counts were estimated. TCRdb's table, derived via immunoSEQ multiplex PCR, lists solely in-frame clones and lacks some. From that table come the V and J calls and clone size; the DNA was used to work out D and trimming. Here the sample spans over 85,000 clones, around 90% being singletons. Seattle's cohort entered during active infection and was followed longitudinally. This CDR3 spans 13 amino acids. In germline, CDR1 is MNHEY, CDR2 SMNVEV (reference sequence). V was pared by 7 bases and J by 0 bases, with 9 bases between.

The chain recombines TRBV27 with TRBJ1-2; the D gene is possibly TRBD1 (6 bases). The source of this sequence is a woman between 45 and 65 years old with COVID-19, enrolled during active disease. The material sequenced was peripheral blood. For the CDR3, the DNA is TGTGCCAGCAAGAGGGGGTCTAACTATGGCTACACCTTC. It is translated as CASKRGSNYGYTF.